This TCR beta chain was sequenced in a study of regulatory T cells in long-lasting Graves disease. The time point here: newly diagnosed GD, antithyroid drugs for less than 3 months. PBMCs provided the RNA from which the TCR library was made. This clonotype occurred many times. What it recognizes is unknown. General study results and limits: Exclusively peripheral blood, rather than thyroid tissue, was studied. Relative to newly diagnosed Graves' patients, persistent ones had lower TCR diversity.

Building the TCR beta libraries relied on iRepertoire HTBI primers, and CDR3 regions underwent Arm-PCR. In the original processing: Sequenced samples collectively carried about 62 TRBV and 15 or so TRBJ segments. TCRdb recomputed calls from the multiplex PCR reads with MiXCR, one row per CDR3 protein. The V and J calls follow TCRdb's processing rather than the paper's. The table lists about 200,000 distinct CDR3 sequences, approximately 20% of them singletons. The sequences come from peripheral blood mononuclear cells (PBMCs), collected at new diagnosis, from a patient treated with antithyroid drugs. The source of this sequence is a female donor with Graves disease.

The CDR3 DNA is TGTGCCAGCGGTACCTCCCCCGTTTCTGGGGCCAACGTCCTGACTTTC. This translates into CASGTSPVSGANVLTF. The J gene is TRBJ2-6, the V gene TRBV28; D is unclear. There are 16 residues in the CDR3. Germline V gene lookup returns CDR1 MDHEN and CDR2 SYDVKM. V was shortened by 8 bases and J by 1 base, with 15 bases between the two germline ends.